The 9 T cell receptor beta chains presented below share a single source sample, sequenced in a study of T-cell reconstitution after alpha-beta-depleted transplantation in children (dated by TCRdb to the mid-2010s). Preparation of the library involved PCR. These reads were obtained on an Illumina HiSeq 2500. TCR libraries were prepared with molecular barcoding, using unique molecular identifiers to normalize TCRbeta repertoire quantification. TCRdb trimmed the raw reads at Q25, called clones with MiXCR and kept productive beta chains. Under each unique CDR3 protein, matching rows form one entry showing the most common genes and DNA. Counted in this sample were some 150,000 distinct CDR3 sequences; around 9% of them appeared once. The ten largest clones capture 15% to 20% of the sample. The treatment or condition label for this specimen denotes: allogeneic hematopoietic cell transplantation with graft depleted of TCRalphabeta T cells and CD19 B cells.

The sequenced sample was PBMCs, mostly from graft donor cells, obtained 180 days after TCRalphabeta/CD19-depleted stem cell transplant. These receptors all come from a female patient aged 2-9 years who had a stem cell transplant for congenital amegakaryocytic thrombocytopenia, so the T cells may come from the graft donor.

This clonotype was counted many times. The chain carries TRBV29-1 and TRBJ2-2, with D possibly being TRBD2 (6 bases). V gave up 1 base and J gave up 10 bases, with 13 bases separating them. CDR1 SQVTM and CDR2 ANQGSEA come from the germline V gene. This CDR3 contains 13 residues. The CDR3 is CSVEALPGEELFF. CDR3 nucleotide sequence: TGCAGCGTTGAAGCCCTCCCGGGGGAGGAGCTGTTTTTT.

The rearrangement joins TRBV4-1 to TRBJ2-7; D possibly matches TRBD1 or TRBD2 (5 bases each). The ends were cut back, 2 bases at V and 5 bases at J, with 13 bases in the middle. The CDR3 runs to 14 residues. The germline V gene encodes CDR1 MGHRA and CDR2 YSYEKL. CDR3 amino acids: CASSQRTRGDEQYF. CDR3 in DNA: TGCGCCAGCAGCCAAAGGACCCGAGGGGACGAGCAGTACTTC.

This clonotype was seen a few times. The CDR3 coding sequence is TGTGCCAGCAGCTTAGGGTCAGCTTATAGCAATCAGCCCCAGCATTTT. Its translation is CASSLGSAYSNQPQHF. The J gene is TRBJ1-5, the V gene TRBV7-9; D ambiguous. There are 16 residues in the CDR3. From germline, CDR1 is SEHNR and CDR2 FQNEAQ (reference sequence). Trimming took off 1 base at V and 0 bases at J, with 10 bases between the two ends.

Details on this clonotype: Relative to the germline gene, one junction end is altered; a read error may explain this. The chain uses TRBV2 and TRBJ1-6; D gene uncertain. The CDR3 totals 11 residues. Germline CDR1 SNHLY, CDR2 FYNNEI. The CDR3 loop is CSSSNSLPLHF. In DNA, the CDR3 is TGTTCCAGCAGCAATAGTCTGCCCCTCCACTTT. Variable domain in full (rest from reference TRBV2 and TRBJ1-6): EPEVTQTPSHQVTQMGQEVILRCVPISNHLYFYWYRQILGQKVEFLVSFYNNEISEKSEIFDDQFSVERPDGSNFTLKIRSTKLEDSAMYFCSSSNSLPLHFGNGTRLTVT.

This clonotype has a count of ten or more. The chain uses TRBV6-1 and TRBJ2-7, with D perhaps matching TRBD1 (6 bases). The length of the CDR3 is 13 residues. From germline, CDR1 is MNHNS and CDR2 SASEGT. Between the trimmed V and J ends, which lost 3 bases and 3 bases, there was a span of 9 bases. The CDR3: CASSDRGGYEQYF. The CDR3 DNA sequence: TGTGCCAGCAGTGACAGAGGGGGCTACGAGCAGTACTTC.

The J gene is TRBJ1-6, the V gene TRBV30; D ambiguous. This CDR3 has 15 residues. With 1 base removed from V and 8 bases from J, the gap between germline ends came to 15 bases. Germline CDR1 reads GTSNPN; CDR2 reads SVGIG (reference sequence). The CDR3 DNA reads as TGTGCCTGGAGTGCGAGACTGGCGAGGGATTCACCCCTCCACTTT. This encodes CAWSARLARDSPLHF. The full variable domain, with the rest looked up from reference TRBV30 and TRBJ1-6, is SQTIHQWPATLVQPVGSPLSLECTVEGTSNPNLYWYRQAAGRGLQLLFYSVGIGQISSEVPQNLSASRPQDRQFILSSKKLLLSDSGFYLCAWSARLARDSPLHFGNGTRLTVT.

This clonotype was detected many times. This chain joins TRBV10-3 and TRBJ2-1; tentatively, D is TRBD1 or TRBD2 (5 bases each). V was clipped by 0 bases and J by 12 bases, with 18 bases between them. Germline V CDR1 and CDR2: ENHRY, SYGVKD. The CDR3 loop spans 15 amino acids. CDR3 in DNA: TGTGCCATCAGTGAGTCGTTGGCTAGAGGGGTGCGGCAGTTCTTC. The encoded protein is CAISESLARGVRQFF.

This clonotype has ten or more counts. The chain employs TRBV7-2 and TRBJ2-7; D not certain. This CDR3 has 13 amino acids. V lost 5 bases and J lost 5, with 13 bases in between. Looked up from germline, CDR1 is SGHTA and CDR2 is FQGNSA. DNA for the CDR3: TGTGCCAGCAGCCCTTATAACAAAGACGAGCAGTACTTC. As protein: CASSPYNKDEQYF.

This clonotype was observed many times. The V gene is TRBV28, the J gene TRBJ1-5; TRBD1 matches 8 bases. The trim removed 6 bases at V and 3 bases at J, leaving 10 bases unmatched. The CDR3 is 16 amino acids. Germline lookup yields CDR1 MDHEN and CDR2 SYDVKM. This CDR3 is CASRRTGKGNNQPQHF. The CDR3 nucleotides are TGTGCCAGCAGACGGACAGGGAAGGGAAACAATCAGCCCCAGCATTTT. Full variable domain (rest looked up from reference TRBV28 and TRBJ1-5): DVKVTQSSRYLVKRTGEKVFLECVQDMDHENMFWYRQDPGLGLRLIYFSYDVKMKEKGDIPEGYSVSREKKERFSLILESASTNQTSMYLCASRRTGKGNNQPQHFGDGTRLSIL.